A single sample is the source of the 2 T cell receptor beta chains below, sequenced in a study of T cells in Graves' hyperthyroidism and ophthalmopathy. Amplified TCR beta CDR3 regions came from RNA transcripts. First-round RT-PCR of the TCR CDR3 relied on the HTBI primer set. Using its own MiXCR run on the multiplex PCR reads, TCRdb lists one record per CDR3 protein. The data show around 380,000 distinct CDR3 sequences, with about 13% seen just once and about a fifth held by the top ten. The sequenced sample consisted of blood. These TCRs come from a man younger than 45 with Graves' hyperthyroidism that later progressed to Graves' ophthalmopathy.

This clonotype appeared many times. This sequence joins TRBV6-5 and TRBJ1-4; D not certain. Germline V CDR1 and CDR2: MNHEY, SVGAGI. The CDR3 covers 15 residues. Trimming shortened V by 2 bases and J by 0 bases, and 7 bases separated the two germline ends. The CDR3 sequence is CASSYRAATNEKLFF. The DNA of the CDR3 is TGTGCCAGCAGTTACCGGGCAGCAACTAATGAAAAACTGTTTTTT.

This clonotype was counted many times. The chain uses TRBV12-3 or TRBV12-4 and TRBJ1-5; D is possibly TRBD1 (5 bases). With 6 bases removed from V and 7 bases from J, the gap between germline ends came to 16 bases. The CDR3 is made up of 14 amino acids. The CDR3 reads CASSPGKGTQPQHF. DNA for the CDR3: TGTGCCAGCAGCCCGGGGAAGGGGACCCAGCCCCAGCATTTT.